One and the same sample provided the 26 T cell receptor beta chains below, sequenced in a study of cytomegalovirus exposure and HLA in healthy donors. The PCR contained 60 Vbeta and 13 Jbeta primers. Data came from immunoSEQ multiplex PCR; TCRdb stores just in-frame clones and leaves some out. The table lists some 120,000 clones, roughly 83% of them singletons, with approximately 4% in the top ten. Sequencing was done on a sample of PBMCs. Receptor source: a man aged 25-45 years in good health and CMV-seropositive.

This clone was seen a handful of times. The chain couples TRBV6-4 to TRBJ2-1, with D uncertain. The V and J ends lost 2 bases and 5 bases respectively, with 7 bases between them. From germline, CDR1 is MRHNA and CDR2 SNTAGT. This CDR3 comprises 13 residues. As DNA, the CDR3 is TGTGCCAGCAGTGACCAAGCTAACAATGAGCAGTTCTTC. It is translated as CASSDQANNEQFF.

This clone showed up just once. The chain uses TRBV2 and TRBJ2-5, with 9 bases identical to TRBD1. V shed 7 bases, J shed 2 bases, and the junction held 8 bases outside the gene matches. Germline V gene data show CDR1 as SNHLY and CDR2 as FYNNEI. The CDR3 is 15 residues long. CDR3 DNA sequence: TGTGCCAGCAACCCGGGACAGGGAGGGCAAGAGACCCAGTACTTC. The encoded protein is CASNPGQGGQETQYF.

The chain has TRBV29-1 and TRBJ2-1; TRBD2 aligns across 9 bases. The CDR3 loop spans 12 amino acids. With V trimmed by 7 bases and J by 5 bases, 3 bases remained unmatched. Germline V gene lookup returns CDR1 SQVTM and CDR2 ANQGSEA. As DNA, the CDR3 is TGCAGCGCCGGGACTAGCAACAATGAGCAGTTCTTC. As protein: CSAGTSNNEQFF.

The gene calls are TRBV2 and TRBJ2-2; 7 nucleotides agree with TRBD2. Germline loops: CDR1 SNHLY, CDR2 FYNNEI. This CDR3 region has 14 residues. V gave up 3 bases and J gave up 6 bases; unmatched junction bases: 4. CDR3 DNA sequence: TGTGCCAGCAGTGATATCCTAGCGGCCGGGGAGCTGTTTTTT. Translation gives CASSDILAAGELFF.

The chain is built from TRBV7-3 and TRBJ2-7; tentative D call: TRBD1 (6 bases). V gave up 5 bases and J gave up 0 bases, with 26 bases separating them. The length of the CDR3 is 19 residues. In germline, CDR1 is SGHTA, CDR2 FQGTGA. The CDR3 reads CASSMVGTRTGSSSYEQYF. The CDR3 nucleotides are TGTGCCAGCAGCATGGTAGGGACACGAACGGGGAGTAGCTCCTACGAGCAGTACTTC. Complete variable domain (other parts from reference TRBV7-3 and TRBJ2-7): GAGVSQTPSNKVTEKGKYVELRCDPISGHTALYWYRQSLGQGPEFLIYFQGTGAADDSGLPNDRFFAVRPEGSVSTLKIQRTERGDSAVYLCASSMVGTRTGSSSYEQYFGPGTRLTVT.

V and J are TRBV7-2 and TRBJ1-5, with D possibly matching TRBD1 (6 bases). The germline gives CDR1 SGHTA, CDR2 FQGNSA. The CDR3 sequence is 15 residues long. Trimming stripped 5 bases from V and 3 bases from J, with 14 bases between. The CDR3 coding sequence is TGTGCCAGCAGCGAGGGGGGGGAGCTCAATCAGCCCCAGCATTTT. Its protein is CASSEGGELNQPQHF.

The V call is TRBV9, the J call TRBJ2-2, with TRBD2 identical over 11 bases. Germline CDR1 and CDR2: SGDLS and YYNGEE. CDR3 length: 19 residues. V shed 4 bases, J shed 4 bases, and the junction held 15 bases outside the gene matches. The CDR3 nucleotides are TGTGCCAGCAGCCCCCAAGCGGGTAGCGGGGGGGTAGGCACCGGGGAGCTGTTTTTT. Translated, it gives CASSPQAGSGGVGTGELFF.

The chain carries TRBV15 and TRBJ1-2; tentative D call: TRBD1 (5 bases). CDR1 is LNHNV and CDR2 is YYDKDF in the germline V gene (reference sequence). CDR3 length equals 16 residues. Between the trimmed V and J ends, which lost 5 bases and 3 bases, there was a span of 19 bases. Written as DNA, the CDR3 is TGTGCCACCAGCCCCCGGTCAGGGCCGGGCTACTATGGCTACACCTTC. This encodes CATSPRSGPGYYGYTF.

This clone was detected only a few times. CDR3 sequence reads: CASSTGTSGSNEQFF. The CDR3 DNA reads TGTGCCAGCAGTACCGGGACTAGCGGGAGCAATGAGCAGTTCTTC. This chain connects TRBV6-4 to TRBJ2-1, with 14 bases identical to TRBD2. With V trimmed by 5 bases and J by 6 bases, 3 bases remained unmatched. This CDR3 is built from 15 residues. Germline assignment: CDR1 MRHNA and CDR2 SNTAGT.

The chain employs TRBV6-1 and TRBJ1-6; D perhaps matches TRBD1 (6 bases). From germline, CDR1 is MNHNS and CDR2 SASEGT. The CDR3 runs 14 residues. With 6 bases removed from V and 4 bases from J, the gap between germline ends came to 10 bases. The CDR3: CASRQGSYNSPLHF. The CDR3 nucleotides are TGTGCCAGCAGACAGGGTTCATATAATTCACCCCTCCACTTT.

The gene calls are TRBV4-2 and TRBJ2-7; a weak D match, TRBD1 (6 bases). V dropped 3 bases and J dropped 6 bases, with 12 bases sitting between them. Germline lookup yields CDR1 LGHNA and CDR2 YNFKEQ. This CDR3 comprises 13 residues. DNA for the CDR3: TGTGCCAGCAGCCATGAAAGGGGGACCGAGCAGTACTTC. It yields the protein CASSHERGTEQYF.

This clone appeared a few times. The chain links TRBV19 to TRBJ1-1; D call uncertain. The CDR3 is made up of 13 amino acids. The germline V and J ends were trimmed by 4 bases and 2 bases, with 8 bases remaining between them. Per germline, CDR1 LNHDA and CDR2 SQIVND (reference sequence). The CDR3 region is CASSTQLNTEAFF. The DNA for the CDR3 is TGTGCCAGTAGTACACAGCTCAACACTGAAGCTTTCTTT.

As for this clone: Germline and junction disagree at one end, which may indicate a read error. The CDR3 bases are TGTTCCAGCAGCTTAGACGGATCAGGGACTGAAGCTTTCTTT. Translating gives CSSSLDGSGTEAFF. The rearrangement uses TRBV7-9 and TRBJ1-1; D is perhaps TRBD1 (5 bases). This CDR3 is 14 amino acids long. Germline V gene data show CDR1 as SEHNR and CDR2 as FQNEAQ (reference sequence).

CDR3 sequence (DNA): TGTGCCAGCAGTCAAGGGGGGGCAGGGGGCTATGAAAAACTGTTTTTT. Protein: CASSQGGAGGYEKLFF. This chain joins TRBV7-2 and TRBJ1-4; 8 bases line up with TRBD1. V trimming: 6 bases; J trimming: 6 bases; junction bases outside the gene matches: 12. The V gene's germline CDR1 is SGHTA and CDR2 FQGNSA. CDR3 size: 16 residues.

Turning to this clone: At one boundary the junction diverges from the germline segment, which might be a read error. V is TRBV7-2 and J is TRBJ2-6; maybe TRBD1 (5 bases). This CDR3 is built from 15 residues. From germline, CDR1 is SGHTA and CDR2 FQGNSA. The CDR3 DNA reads TGTGCCAGCAGCAAGAGGTTCTCTGGGGCCAACGGCCTGACTTTC. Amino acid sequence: CASSKRFSGANGLTF.

The CDR3 DNA is TGTGCCAGCAGCCCTGTCGGGCGGGAATACAATGAGCAGTTCTTC. As protein: CASSPVGREYNEQFF. This chain joins TRBV9 and TRBJ2-1, with D perhaps TRBD2 (6 bases). This CDR3 contains 15 residues. The germline V gene encodes CDR1 SGDLS and CDR2 YYNGEE. V gave up 4 bases and J gave up 4 bases, with 15 bases separating them.

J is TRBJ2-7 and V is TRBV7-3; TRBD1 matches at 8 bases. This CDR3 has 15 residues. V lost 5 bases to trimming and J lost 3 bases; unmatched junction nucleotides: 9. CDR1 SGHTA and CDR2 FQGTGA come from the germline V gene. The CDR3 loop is CASSPMPTGVYEQYF. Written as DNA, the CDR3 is TGTGCCAGCAGCCCGATGCCGACAGGGGTCTACGAGCAGTACTTC.

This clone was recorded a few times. This CDR3 is CASSPPTGFSGNTIYF. For the CDR3, the DNA is TGTGCCAGCAGCCCCCCGACAGGGTTCTCTGGAAACACCATATATTTT. This rearrangement joins TRBV28 to TRBJ1-3; 7 bases match TRBD1. The germline CDR1 and CDR2 sequences are MDHEN and SYDVKM. The V and J ends lost 6 bases and 0 bases, in that order; junction bases with no gene match: 8. The CDR3 loop spans 16 amino acids.

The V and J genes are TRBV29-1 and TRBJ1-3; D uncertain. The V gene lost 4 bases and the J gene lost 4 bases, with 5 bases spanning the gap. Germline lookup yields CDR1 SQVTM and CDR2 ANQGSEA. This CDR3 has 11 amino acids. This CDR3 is CSVASGNTIYF. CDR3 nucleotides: TGCAGCGTTGCATCCGGAAACACCATATATTTT. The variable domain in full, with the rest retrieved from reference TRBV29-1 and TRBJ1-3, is SAVISQKPSRDICQRGTSLTIQCQVDSQVTMMFWYRQQPGQSLTLIATANQGSEATYESGFVIDKFPISRPNLTFSTLTVSNMSPEDSSIYLCSVASGNTIYFGEGSWLTVV.

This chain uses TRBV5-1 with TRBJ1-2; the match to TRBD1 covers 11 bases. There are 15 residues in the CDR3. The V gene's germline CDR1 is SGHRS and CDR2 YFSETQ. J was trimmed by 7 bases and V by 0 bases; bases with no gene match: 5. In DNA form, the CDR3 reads TGCGCCAGCAGCTTGGGGACAGGGGGCGCGGTTGGCTACACCTTC. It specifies CASSLGTGGAVGYTF.

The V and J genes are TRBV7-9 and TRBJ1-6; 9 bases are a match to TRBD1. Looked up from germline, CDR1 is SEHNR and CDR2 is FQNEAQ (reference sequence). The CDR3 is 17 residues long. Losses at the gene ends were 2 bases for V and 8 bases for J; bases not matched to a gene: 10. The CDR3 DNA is TGTGCCAGCAGCTTACGCCGGACAGGGGTTTATCATTCACCCCTCCACTTT. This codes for CASSLRRTGVYHSPLHF. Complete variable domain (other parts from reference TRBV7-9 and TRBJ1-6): DTGVSQNPRHKITKRGQNVTFRCDPISEHNRLYWYRQTLGQGPEFLTYFQNEAQLEKSRLLSDRFSAERPKGSFSTLEIQRTEQGDSAMYLCASSLRRTGVYHSPLHFGNGTRLTVT.

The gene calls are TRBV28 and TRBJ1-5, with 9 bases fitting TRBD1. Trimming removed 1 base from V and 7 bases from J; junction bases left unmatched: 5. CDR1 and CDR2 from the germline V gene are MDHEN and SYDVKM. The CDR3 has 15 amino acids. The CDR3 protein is CASSLSGTGMQPQHF. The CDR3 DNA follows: TGTGCCAGCAGTTTATCCGGGACAGGGATGCAGCCCCAGCATTTT.

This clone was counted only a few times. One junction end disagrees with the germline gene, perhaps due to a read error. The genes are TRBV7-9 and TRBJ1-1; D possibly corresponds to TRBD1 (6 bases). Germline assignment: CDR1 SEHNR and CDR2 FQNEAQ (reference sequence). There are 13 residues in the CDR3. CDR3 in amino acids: CSSSLIGGTEAFF. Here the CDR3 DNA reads TGTTCCAGCAGCTTAATAGGGGGCACTGAAGCTTTCTTT.

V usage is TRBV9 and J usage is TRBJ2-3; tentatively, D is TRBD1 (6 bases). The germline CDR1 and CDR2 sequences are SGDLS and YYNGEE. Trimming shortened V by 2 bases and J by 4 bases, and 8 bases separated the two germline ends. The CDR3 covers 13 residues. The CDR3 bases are TGTGCCAGCAGCGTGGGGGCCGCAGATACGCAGTATTTT. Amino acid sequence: CASSVGAADTQYF.

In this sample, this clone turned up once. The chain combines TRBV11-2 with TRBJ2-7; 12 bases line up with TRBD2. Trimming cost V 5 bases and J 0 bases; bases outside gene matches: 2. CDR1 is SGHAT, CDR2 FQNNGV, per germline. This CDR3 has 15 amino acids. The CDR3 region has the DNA TGTGCCAGCAGCGGACTAGCGGGGAGCTCCTACGAGCAGTACTTC. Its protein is CASSGLAGSSYEQYF.

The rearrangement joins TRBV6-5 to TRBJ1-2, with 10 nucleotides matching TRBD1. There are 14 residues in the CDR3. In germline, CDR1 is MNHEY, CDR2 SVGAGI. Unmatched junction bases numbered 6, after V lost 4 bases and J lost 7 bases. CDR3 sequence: CASSSLTGGGGYTF. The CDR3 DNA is TGTGCCAGCAGTTCCCTGACAGGGGGCGGTGGCTACACCTTC.